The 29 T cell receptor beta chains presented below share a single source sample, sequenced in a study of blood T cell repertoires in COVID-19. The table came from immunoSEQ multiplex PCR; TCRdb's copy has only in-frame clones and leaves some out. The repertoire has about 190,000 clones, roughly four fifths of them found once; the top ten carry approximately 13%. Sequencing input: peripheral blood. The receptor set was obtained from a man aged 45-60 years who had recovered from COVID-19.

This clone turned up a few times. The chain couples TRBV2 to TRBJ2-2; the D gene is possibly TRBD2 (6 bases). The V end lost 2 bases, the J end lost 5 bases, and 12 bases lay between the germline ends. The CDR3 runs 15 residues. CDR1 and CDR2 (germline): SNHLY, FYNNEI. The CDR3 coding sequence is TGTGCCAGCAGTGAACGGAGGGGCGAAACCGGGGAGCTGTTTTTT. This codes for CASSERRGETGELFF.

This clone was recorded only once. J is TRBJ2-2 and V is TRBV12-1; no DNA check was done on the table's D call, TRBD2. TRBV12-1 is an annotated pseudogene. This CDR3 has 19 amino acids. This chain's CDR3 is CASSFESLLAGEDTGELFF. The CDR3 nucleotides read TGTGCCAGCAGCTTTGAAAGCCTACTAGCGGGAGAAGACACCGGGGAGCTGTTTTTT.

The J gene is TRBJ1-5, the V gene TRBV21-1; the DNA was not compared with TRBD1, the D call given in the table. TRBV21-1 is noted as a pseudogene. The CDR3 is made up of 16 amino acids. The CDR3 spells CASSKAYGQGGKPQHF. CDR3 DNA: TGTGCCAGCAGCAAAGCCTACGGACAGGGCGGTAAGCCCCAGCATTTT.

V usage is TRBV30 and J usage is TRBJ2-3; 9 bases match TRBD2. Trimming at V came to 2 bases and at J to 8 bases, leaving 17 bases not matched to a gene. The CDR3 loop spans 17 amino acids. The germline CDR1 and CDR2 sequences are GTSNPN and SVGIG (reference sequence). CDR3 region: CAWSPLRFSGSLGTQYF. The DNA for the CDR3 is TGTGCCTGGAGTCCGCTACGGTTTAGCGGGAGTTTGGGTACGCAGTATTTT.

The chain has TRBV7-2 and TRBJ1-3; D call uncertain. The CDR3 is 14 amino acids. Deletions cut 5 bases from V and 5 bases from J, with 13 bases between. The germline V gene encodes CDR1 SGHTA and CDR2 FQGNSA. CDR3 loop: CASSPNGGRNTIYF. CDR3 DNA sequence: TGTGCCAGCAGCCCCAACGGTGGTAGAAACACCATATATTTT.

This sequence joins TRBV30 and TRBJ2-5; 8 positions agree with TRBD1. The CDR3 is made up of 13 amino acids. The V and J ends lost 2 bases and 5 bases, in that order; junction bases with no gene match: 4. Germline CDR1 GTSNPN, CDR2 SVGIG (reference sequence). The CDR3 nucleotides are TGTGCCTGGAGTCAGGGGGCGGGGGAGACCCAGTACTTC. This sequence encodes CAWSQGAGETQYF.

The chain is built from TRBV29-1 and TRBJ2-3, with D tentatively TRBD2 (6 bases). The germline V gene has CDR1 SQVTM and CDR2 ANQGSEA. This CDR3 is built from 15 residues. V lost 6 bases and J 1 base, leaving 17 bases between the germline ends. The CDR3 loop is CSVAAGLSGTDTQYF. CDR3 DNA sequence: TGCAGCGTCGCCGCGGGACTTTCCGGCACAGATACGCAGTATTTT.

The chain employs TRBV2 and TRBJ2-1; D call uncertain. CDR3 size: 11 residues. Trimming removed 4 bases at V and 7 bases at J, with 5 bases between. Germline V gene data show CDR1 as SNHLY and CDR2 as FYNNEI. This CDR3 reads CASSVLNEQFF. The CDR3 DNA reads TGTGCCAGCAGTGTTTTAAATGAGCAGTTCTTC.

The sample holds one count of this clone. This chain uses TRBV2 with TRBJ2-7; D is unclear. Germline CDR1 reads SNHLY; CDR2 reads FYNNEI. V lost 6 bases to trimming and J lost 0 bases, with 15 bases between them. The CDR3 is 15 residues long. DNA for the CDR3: TGTGCCAGCAGGGTTTATGTTAGTTCCTCCTACGAGCAGTACTTC. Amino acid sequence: CASRVYVSSSYEQYF.

DNA for the CDR3: TGTGCCAGCAGTTTGGGCAGCTACTATGGCTACACCTTC. Protein: CASSLGSYYGYTF. V and J are TRBV27 and TRBJ1-2, with D unclear. The CDR3 has 13 amino acids. Germline CDR1 is MNHEY and CDR2 is SMNVEV (reference sequence). V shed 3 bases and J shed 3 bases, with 8 bases lying between them.

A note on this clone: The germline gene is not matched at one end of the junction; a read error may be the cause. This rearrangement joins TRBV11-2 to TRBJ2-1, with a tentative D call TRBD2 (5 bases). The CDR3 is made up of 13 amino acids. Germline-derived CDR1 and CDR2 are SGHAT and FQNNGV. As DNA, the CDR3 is TGTGCCAGCAGCTCCCCTCCCGGACTGACTCCGCTCTTC. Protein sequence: CASSSPPGLTPLF.

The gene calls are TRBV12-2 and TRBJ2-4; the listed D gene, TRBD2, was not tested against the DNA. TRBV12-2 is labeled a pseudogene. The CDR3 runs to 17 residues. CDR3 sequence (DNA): TGTGCAAGTCATTCGAAAAGCGGGAATGTCGGCAAAAACATTCAGTACTTC. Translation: CASHSKSGNVGKNIQYF.

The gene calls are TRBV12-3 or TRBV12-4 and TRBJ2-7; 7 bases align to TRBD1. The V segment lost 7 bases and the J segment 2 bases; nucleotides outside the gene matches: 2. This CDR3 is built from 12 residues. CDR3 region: CASTGTAYEQYF. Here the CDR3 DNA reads TGTGCCAGCACGGGGACAGCCTACGAGCAGTACTTC.

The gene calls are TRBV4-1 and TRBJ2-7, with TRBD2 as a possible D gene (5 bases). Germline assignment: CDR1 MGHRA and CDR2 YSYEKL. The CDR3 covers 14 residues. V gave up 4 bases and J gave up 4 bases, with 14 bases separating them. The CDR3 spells CASSPQRSRYEQYF. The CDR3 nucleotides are TGCGCCAGCAGCCCACAGCGGTCTCGGTACGAGCAGTACTTC.

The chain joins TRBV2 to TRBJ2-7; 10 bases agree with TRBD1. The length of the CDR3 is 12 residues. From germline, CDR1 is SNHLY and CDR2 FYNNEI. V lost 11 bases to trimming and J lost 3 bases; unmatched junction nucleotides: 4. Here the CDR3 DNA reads TGTGCCGGACGGACAGGGGGCTACGAGCAGTACTTC. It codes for CAGRTGGYEQYF.

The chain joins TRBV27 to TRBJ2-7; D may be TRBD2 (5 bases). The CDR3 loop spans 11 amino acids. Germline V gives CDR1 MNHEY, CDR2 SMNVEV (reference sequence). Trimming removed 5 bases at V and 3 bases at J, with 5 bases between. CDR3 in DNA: TGTGCCAGCAGTGACTACTACGAGCAGTACTTC. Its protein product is CASSDYYEQYF.

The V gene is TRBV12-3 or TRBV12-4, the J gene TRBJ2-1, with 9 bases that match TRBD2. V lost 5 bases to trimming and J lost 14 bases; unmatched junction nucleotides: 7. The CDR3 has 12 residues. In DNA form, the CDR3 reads TGTGCCAGCAGTGATGGGCGGGAGGGAAAGTTCTTC. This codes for CASSDGREGKFF.

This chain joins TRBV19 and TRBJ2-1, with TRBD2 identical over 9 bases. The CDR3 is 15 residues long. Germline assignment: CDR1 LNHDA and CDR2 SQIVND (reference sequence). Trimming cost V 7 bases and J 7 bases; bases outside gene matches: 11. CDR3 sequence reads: CASIAGGRQFNEQFF. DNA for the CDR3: TGTGCCAGTATTGCGGGAGGGAGACAATTTAATGAGCAGTTCTTC. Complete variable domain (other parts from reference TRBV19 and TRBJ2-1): DGGITQSPKYLFRKEGQNVTLSCEQNLNHDAMYWYRQDPGQGLRLIYYSQIVNDFQKGDIAEGYSVSREKKESFPLTVTSAQKNPTAFYLCASIAGGRQFNEQFFGPGTRLTVL.

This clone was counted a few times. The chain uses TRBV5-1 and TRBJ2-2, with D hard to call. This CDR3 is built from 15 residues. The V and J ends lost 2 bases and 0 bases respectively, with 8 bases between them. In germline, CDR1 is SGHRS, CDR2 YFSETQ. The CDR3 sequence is CASSFAAANTGELFF. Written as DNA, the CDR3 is TGCGCCAGCAGCTTTGCGGCAGCGAACACCGGGGAGCTGTTTTTT.

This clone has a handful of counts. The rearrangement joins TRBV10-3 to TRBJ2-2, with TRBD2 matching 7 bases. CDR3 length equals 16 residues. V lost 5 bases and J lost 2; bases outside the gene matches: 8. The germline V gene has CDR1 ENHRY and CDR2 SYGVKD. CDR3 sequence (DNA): TGTGCCATCAGTACAATCCCGGGACTAAACACCGGGGAGCTGTTTTTT. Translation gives CAISTIPGLNTGELFF.

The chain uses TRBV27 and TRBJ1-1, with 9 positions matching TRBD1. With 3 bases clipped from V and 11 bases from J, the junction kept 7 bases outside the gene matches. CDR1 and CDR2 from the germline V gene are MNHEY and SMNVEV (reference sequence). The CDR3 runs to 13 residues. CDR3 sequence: CASSFHSGTGAFF. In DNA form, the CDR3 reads TGTGCCAGCAGTTTCCACTCCGGGACAGGGGCTTTCTTT.

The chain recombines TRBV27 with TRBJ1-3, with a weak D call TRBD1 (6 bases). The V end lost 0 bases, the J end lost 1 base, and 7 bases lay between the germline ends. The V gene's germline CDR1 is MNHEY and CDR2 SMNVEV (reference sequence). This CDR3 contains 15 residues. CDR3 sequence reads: CASSLSRGSGNTIYF. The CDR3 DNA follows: TGTGCCAGCAGTTTATCCAGGGGTTCTGGAAACACCATATATTTT.

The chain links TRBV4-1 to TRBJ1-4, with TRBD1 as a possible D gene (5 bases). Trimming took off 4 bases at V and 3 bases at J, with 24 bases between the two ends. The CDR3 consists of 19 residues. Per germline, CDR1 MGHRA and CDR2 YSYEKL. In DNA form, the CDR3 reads TGCGCCAGCAGCCCCCTGTTTGGCAGGGTGAGGTTGGCTAATGAAAAACTGTTTTTT. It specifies CASSPLFGRVRLANEKLFF.

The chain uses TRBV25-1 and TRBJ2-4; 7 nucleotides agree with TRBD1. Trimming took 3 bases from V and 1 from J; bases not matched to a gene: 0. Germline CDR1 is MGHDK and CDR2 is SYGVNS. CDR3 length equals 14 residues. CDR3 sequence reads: CASSETGAKNIQYF. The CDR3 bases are TGTGCCAGCAGTGAGACAGGGGCCAAAAACATTCAGTACTTC.

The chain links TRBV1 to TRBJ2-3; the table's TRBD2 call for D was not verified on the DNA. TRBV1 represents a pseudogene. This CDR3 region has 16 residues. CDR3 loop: CTSSQVEGVGSDTQYF. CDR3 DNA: TGCACCAGCAGCCAAGTGGAGGGAGTTGGGTCGGATACGCAGTATTTT.

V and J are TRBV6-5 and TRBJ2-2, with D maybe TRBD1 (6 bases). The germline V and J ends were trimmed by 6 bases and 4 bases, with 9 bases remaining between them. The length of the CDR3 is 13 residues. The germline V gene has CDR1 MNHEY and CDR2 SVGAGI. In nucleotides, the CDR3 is TGTGCCAGCAGGGGGGCGGGCACCGGGGAGCTGTTTTTT. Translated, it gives CASRGAGTGELFF.

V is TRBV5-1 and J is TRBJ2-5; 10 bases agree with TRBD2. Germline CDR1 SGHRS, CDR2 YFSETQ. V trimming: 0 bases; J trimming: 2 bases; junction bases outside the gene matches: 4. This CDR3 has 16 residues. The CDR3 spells CASSLVPSGGQETQYF. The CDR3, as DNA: TGCGCCAGCAGCTTGGTGCCTAGCGGGGGACAAGAGACCCAGTACTTC.

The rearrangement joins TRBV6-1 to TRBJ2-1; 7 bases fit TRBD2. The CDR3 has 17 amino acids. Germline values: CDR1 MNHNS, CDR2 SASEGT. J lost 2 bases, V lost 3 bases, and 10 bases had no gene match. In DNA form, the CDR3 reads TGTGCCAGCAGTGAGGTGGGGGGGGTATGGACCTACAATGAGCAGTTCTTC. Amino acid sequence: CASSEVGGVWTYNEQFF.

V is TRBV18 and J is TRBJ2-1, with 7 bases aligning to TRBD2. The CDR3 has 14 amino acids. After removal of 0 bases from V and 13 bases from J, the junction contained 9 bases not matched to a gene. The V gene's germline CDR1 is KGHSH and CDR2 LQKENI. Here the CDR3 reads CASSPPGGRPPQFF. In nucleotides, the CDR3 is TGTGCCAGCTCACCACCGGGAGGGAGGCCCCCACAGTTCTTC. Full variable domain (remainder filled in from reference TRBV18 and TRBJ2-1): NAGVMQNPRHLVRRRGQEARLRCSPMKGHSHVYWYRQLPEEGLKFMVYLQKENIIDESGMPKERFSAEFPKEGPSILRIQQVVRGDSAAYFCASSPPGGRPPQFFGPGTRLTVL.